These 5 T cell receptor beta chains originate from one sample sequenced in a study of shared clonotypes between healthy human individuals. Produced via immunoSEQ multiplex PCR; TCRdb's table is partial and in-frame only. The sample yields millions of clones, around 94% seen once. The sequenced material came from naive CD4+ T cells sorted from blood. As to subset: CD45RA+ positively selected. These receptors originate from a man between 18 and 35 years old in good health.

This clone was counted between two and nine times. The J gene is TRBJ2-1, the V gene TRBV7-9, with D possibly being TRBD2 (6 bases). Germline-derived CDR1 and CDR2 are SEHNR and FQNEAQ (reference sequence). The V end lost 7 bases, the J end lost 6 bases, and 16 bases lay between the germline ends. The CDR3 has 14 residues. DNA for the CDR3: TGTGCCAGCAAGCGGACTATGGAGGCCAATGAGCAGTTCTTC. Amino acid sequence: CASKRTMEANEQFF.

This clone was seen only once. The V gene is TRBV6-5, the J gene TRBJ2-2, with 7 bases aligning to TRBD1. In germline, CDR1 is MNHEY, CDR2 SVGAGI. J gave up 6 bases and V 0 bases, and 4 bases lay outside the gene matches. The CDR3 length is 15 residues. The CDR3 protein is CASSYSGQPPGELFF. CDR3 coding DNA: TGTGCCAGCAGTTACTCGGGACAGCCCCCCGGGGAGCTGTTTTTT.

The chain couples TRBV20-1 to TRBJ1-4, with D possibly TRBD1 on 6 matching bases. V was shortened by 8 bases and J by 11 bases, with 15 bases between the two germline ends. Germline CDR1 is DFQATT and CDR2 is SNEGSKA (reference sequence). The CDR3 is 11 residues long. The CDR3 DNA reads as TGCAGTTCCCACGCTCAGGGGAAACTGTTTTTT. This encodes CSSHAQGKLFF.

This rearrangement joins TRBV6-1 to TRBJ1-5, with D hard to call. The V end was cut by 3 bases, the J end by 9 bases, with 12 bases between. Germline V lookup: CDR1 MNHNS, CDR2 SASEGT. The CDR3 has 13 amino acids. DNA of the CDR3: TGTGCCAGCAGTGATTCCGGCGACGGGCCCCAGCATTTT. Translating gives CASSDSGDGPQHF.

The rearrangement links TRBV29-1 to TRBJ2-5; 14 positions match TRBD2. The CDR3 is made up of 16 amino acids. V lost 4 bases and J lost 5; bases outside the gene matches: 9. From germline, CDR1 is SQVTM and CDR2 ANQGSEA. The CDR3 reads CSVGGGLAGEWETQYF. The CDR3, as DNA: TGCAGCGTTGGGGGGGGACTAGCGGGAGAATGGGAGACCCAGTACTTC. Variable domain in full (rest from reference TRBV29-1 and TRBJ2-5): SAVISQKPSRDICQRGTSLTIQCQVDSQVTMMFWYRQQPGQSLTLIATANQGSEATYESGFVIDKFPISRPNLTFSTLTVSNMSPEDSSIYLCSVGGGLAGEWETQYFGPGTRLLVL.